This TCR beta chain was documented in a study of CD8 T cells in ankylosing spondylitis. The CDR3 loop spans 17 amino acids. From germline, CDR1 is MGHRA and CDR2 YSYEKL. Trimming pared 0 bases from V and 2 bases from J, leaving 13 bases between. This clonotype was seen at least ten times. Its antigen is unknown. Each CDR3 protein is one row after TCRdb ran MiXCR on the 5' RACE reads. The sample lists approximately 500,000 distinct CDR3 sequences; 12% were seen once. Study results and limitations: A motif in TCR beta, a set of roughly 8 highly homologous variants, appeared characteristic of ankylosing spondylitis blood.

The receptor was derived from a male donor with ankylosing spondylitis. The chain has TRBV4-1 and TRBJ2-2, with a weak D call TRBD2 (5 bases). The sample consisted of blood, either unsorted or a sorted T cell fraction (not recorded which). This CDR3 is CASSQDRLKSNTGELFF. For the CDR3, the DNA is TGCGCCAGCAGCCAAGATAGACTAAAGAGTAACACCGGGGAGCTGTTTTTT.